Below are 3 T cell receptor beta chains sequenced from a single sample in a study of CXCR3-negative and CXCR3-positive naive CD8 T cells (dated by TCRdb to the late 2010s). Instrument on record: NextSeq 550. The Human TCR Profiling Kit (MiLaboratory) was used to prepare UMI-labeled 5' RACE TRB cDNA libraries. After TCRdb reprocessed the reads, each CDR3 protein sequence was kept as one row, without DNA. For this sample, the table gives tens of thousands of distinct CDR3 sequences. Approximately 0.5% of the sample is in the top ten clones. Paper-wide results and their limitations: Compared with CXCR3-negative naive cells, CXCR3-positive naive cells had TRB CDR3s with higher hydrophobicity (lower Kidera factor 4), lower energy, and higher strength and volume indices.

These receptors lack a known antigen. The material sequenced was naive CXCR3+ CD8+ T cells from blood. The cell subset or site label, as the study defines it: CD45RO-CCR7+CD27+CD95- naive CD8+ T cells expressing CXCR3 (TNR3+). All receptors come from a human donor in good health. Some clones in this sample may be carry-over from other donors' samples.

This chain uses TRBV3-1 with TRBJ2-1; lacking DNA, the TRBD2 call made by TCRdb goes unchecked. Germline V gives CDR1 LGHDT, CDR2 YNNKEL (reference sequence). The CDR3 loop spans 20 amino acids. This chain's CDR3 is CASSPRPLAGGPSSYNEQFF.

J is TRBJ2-5 and V is TRBV7-3; TCRdb lists TRBD2, though no DNA is available to test this call. This CDR3 is built from 13 residues. From germline, CDR1 is SGHTA and CDR2 FQGTGA. The CDR3 loop is CASSLLGGETQYF.

The rearrangement links TRBV6-2 or TRBV6-3 to TRBJ2-6. This CDR3 spans 15 amino acids. Germline V CDR1 and CDR2: MNHEY, SVGEGT. CDR3 in amino acids: CASSVSGSGANVLTF.